This T cell receptor (beta chain) was sequenced for a study of T cell changes during pregnancy in multiple sclerosis (dated 2019 in TCRdb). For the study in its entirety: Changes in the T cell repertoire over the course of pregnancy were examined in this study in women with multiple sclerosis.

Preparation of the library involved the immunoSEQ multiplex PCR assay. TCRdb carries this immuneACCESS record with in-frame sequences only. Its versions omit some clonotypes, under half of them owing to an unresolved V gene in the studies checked, with the rest unexplained. The sample records about 79,000 clones, about nine tenths of which are singletons. The ten largest clonotypes hold less than 0.6% of the sample. V is trimmed back by 4 bases and J by 5 bases, and the junction contains 10 bases that no gene match accounts for. Including the terminal cysteine and phenylalanine, the CDR3 comprises 17 residues. Left in the record is the CDR3 DNA by itself, 51 bases read in frame from the first base. As encoded in the germline V gene, CDR1 is SGHRS while CDR2 is YFSETQ. Note on this clone: The clone's antigen remains unknown. The record has no base qualities; no much larger clone is one base away.

This receptor was taken from a female donor with multiple sclerosis, enrolled in a pregnancy study. This chain joins TRBV5-1 to TRBJ2-1; 12 nucleotides in the junction match TRBD2. The specimen comprised CD4+ T cells from peripheral blood mononuclear cells, sampled in the second trimester of pregnancy. In nucleotides, the sequence is TGCGCCAGCAGCCGACTAGCGGGGGCCCTTACCAACAATGAGCAGTTCTTC. It translates as CASSRLAGALTNNEQFF. Full variable domain (CDR3 extended with the reference TRBV5-1 and TRBJ2-1 proteins): KAGVTQTPRYLIKTRGQQVTLSCSPISGHRSVSWYQQTPGQGLQFLFEYFSETQRNKGNFPGRFSGRQFSNSRSEMNVSTLELGDSALYLCASSRLAGALTNNEQFFGPGTRLTVL.